The T cell receptor (beta chain) described here comes from a study of CD8 T cells in ankylosing spondylitis. The CDR3 runs 15 residues. V lost 4 bases and J lost 4; bases outside the gene matches: 3. Germline V CDR1 and CDR2: KGHDR, SFDVKD. In its sample, this clonotype was seen many times. Its specificity is not known. Researchers built TCR beta libraries using quantitative 5'-RACE with molecular barcodes. TCRdb reprocessed the 5' RACE reads with MiXCR, giving one entry per CDR3 protein. The sample records fewer than 550,000 distinct CDR3 sequences, approximately 5% being singletons. Broader study findings: In synovial fluid and blood from reactive arthritis, some motif variants were previously reported. Significant enrichment of disease-linked clones was reportedly seen in matched ankylosing spondylitis synovial fluid. Disease-linked clones bore a CD8+ phenotype and were relatively rare in peripheral blood. Ankylosing spondylitis blood appeared to be characterized by a TCR beta motif of eight or nine highly homologous variants.

The TCR originated in a male donor with ankylosing spondylitis. The rearrangement links TRBV24-1 to TRBJ2-3; 11 bases are a match to TRBD1. Specimen: blood, either unsorted or a sorted T cell fraction (not recorded which). The CDR3 here is CATSDPGQGADTQYF. CDR3 sequence (DNA): TGTGCCACCAGTGACCCGGGACAGGGGGCAGATACGCAGTATTTT.